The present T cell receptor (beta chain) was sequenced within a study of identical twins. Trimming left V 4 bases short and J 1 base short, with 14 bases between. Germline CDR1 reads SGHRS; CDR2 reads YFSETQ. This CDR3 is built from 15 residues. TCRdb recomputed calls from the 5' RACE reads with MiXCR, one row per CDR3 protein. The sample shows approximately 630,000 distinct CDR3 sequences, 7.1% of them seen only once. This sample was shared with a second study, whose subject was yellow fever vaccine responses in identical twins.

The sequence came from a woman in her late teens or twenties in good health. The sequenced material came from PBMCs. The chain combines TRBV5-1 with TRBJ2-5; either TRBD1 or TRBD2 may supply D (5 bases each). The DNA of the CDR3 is TGCGCCAGCAGCCTCAGAGGGGCCTTCCAAGAGACCCAGTACTTC. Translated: CASSLRGAFQETQYF. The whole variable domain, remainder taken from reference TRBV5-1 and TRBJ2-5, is KAGVTQTPRYLIKTRGQQVTLSCSPISGHRSVSWYQQTPGQGLQFLFEYFSETQRNKGNFPGRFSGRQFSNSRSEMNVSTLELGDSALYLCASSLRGAFQETQYFGPGTRLLVL.